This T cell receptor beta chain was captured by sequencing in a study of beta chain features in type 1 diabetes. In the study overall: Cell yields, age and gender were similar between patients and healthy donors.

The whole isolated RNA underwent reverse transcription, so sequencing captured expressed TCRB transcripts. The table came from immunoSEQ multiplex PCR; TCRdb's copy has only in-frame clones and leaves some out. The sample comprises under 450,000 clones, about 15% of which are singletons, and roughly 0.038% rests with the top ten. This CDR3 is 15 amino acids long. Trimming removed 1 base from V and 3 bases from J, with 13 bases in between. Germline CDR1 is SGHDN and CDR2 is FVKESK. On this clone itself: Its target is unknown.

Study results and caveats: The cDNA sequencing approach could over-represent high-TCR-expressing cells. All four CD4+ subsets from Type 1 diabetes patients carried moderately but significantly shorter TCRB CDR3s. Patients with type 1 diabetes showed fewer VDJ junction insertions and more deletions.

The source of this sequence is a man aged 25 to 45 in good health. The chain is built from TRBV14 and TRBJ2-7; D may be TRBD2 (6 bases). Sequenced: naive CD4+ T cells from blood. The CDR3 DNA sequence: TGTGCCAGCAGCCAAGGGATTAGCGGTTACTACGAGCAGTACTTC. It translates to CASSQGISGYYEQYF.